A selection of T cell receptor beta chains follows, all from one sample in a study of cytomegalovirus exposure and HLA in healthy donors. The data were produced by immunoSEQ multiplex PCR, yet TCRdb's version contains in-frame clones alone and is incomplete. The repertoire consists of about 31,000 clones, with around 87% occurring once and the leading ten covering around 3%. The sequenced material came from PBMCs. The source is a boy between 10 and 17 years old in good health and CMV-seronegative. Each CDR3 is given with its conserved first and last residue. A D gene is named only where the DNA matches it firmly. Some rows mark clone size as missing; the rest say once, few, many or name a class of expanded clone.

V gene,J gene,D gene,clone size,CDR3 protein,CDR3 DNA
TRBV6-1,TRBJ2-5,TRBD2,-,CASSEFTSGTGGTQYF,TGTGCCAGCAGTGAATTCACTAGCGGAACCGGGGGGACCCAGTACTTC
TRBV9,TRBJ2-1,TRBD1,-,CASSFQGASNEQFF,TGTGCCAGCAGCTTCCAGGGGGCAAGCAATGAGCAGTTCTTC
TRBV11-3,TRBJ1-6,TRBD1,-,CASGIDRENSPLHF,TGTGCCAGCGGCATCGACAGGGAAAATTCACCCCTCCACTTT
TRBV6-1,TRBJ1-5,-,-,CASIGQSVSNQPQHF,TGTGCCAGCATTGGACAGTCGGTAAGCAATCAGCCCCAGCATTTT
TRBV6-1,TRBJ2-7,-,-,CASSAQESSYEQYF,TGTGCCAGCAGTGCACAGGAGAGCTCCTACGAGCAGTACTTC
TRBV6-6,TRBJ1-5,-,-,CASSYSGAISNQPQHF,TGTGCCAGCAGTTACTCGGGGGCCATATCCAATCAGCCCCAGCATTTT
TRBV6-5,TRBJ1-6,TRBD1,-,CASSYRTGESPLHF,TGTGCCAGCAGTTACAGGACAGGGGAATCACCCCTCCACTTT
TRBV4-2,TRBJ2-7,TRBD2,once,CASSQEREGTYEQYF,TGTGCCAGCAGCCAAGAGCGGGAGGGGACCTACGAGCAGTACTTC
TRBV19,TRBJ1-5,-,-,CASSITGVVEPQHF,TGTGCCAGTAGTATAACGGGGGTTGTTGAGCCCCAGCATTTT
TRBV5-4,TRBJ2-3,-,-,CASSLIVGGPRTDTQYF,TGTGCCAGCAGCTTGATAGTGGGGGGGCCCCGCACAGATACGCAGTATTTT
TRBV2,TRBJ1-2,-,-,CASSEIRQGNYGYTF,TGTGCCAGCAGTGAAATCCGCCAGGGAAACTATGGCTACACCTTC
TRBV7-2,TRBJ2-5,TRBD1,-,CASSFGQGAKETQYF,TGTGCCAGCAGCTTCGGACAGGGGGCGAAGGAGACCCAGTACTTC
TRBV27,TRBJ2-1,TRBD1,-,CASTPTGAYNEQFF,TGTGCCAGCACCCCGACAGGGGCTTACAATGAGCAGTTCTTC
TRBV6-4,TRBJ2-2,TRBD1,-,CASSDSLNRGHTGELFF,TGTGCCAGCAGTGACTCGTTGAATAGGGGGCACACCGGGGAGCTGTTTTTT
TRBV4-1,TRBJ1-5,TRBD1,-,CASSREGTGSVRSNQPQHF,TGCGCCAGCAGCCGAGAAGGGACAGGGTCTGTTCGAAGCAATCAGCCCCAGCATTTT
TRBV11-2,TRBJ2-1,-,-,CASSFDSYNEQFF,TGTGCCAGCAGCTTTGACAGCTACAATGAGCAGTTCTTC
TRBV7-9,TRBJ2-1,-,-,CASSLARRRGTYNEQFF,TGTGCCAGCAGCTTAGCACGTCGTAGGGGCACCTACAATGAGCAGTTCTTC
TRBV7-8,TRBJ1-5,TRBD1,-,CASSLVPGQGTLGRNQPQHF,TGTGCCAGCAGCTTAGTGCCGGGACAGGGGACCCTTGGGCGCAATCAGCCCCAGCATTTT
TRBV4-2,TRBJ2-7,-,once,CASSQDWGDYEQYF,TGTGCCAGCAGCCAAGATTGGGGGGACTACGAGCAGTACTTC
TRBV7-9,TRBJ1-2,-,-,CASSRQGSYGYTF,TGTGCCAGCAGCCGTCAGGGAAGTTATGGCTACACCTTC
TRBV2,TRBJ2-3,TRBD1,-,CASKGQGAITDTQYF,TGTGCCAGCAAGGGGCAGGGGGCGATCACAGATACGCAGTATTTT
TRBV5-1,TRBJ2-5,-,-,CASSFRGQETQYF,TGCGCCAGCAGCTTCCGGGGGCAAGAGACCCAGTACTTC
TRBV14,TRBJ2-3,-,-,CASSVRDTLPDTQYF,TGTGCCAGCAGCGTCCGGGACACTTTGCCCGATACGCAGTATTTT
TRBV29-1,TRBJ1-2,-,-,CSVFFARLTF,TGCAGCGTTTTTTTCGCCCGTCTAACCTTC
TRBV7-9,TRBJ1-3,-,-,CASSRDTRQGNTIYF,TGTGCCAGCAGCCGAGACACCCGTCAGGGAAACACCATATATTTT
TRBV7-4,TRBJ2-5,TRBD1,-,CASRTGTGGHETQYF,TGTGCCAGCAGAACCGGGACAGGGGGCCACGAGACCCAGTACTTC
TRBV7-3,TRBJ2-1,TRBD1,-,CASSRETGVPYNEQFF,TGTGCCAGCAGCCGAGAGACAGGGGTCCCCTACAATGAGCAGTTCTTC
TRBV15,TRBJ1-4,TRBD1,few,CATSGDRGEKLFF,TGTGCCACCAGCGGGGACAGGGGCGAAAAACTGTTTTTT
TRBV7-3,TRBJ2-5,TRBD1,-,CASSFGQGGVETQYF,TGTGCCAGCAGCTTCGGACAGGGGGGTGTCGAGACCCAGTACTTC
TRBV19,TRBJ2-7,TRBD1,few,CASRPRQGVYEQYF,TGTGCCAGTAGGCCTAGACAGGGGGTCTACGAGCAGTACTTC
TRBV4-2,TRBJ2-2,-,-,CASSQGLAGELFF,TGTGCCAGCAGCCAAGGACTAGCCGGGGAGCTGTTTTTT
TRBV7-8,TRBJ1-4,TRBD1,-,CASSHRTGKNEKLFF,TGTGCCAGCAGCCACCGGACAGGAAAAAATGAAAAACTGTTTTTT
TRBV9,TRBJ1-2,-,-,CASSGTVNYGYTF,TGTGCCAGCAGCGGGACAGTTAACTATGGCTACACCTTC
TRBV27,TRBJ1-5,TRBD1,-,CASSLGGGQPQHF,TGTGCCAGCAGTTTAGGAGGGGGCCAGCCCCAGCATTTT
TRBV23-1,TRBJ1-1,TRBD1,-,CASSSDRGPTEAFF,TGCGCCAGCAGCTCGGACAGGGGGCCTACTGAAGCTTTCTTT
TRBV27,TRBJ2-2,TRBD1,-,CASSFQGQSGELFF,TGTGCCAGCAGTTTCCAGGGACAGAGCGGGGAGCTGTTTTTT
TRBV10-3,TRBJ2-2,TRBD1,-,CAINSRDRGSNTGELFF,TGTGCCATCAACAGCCGGGACAGGGGATCGAACACCGGGGAGCTGTTTTTT
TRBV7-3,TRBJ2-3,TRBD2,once,CASSLMRGGTDTQYF,TGTGCCAGCAGCTTAATGCGGGGGGGGACAGATACGCAGTATTTT
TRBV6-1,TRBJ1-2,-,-,CASSVSRQAINYGYTF,TGTGCCAGCAGTGTTTCCCGACAGGCGATTAACTATGGCTACACCTTC
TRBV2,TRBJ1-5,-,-,CASSPRGEAYQPQHF,TGTGCCAGCAGTCCCCGGGGGGAAGCTTATCAGCCCCAGCATTTT
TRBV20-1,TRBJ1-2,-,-,CSARLYGYTF,TGCAGTGCTAGACTATATGGCTACACCTTC